A single T cell receptor (beta chain) is shown here with its context. CDR3 size: 15 residues. J lost 7 bases, V lost 2 bases, and 6 bases had no gene match. The germline CDR1 and CDR2 sequences are LGHDT and YNNKEL (reference sequence). Only in-frame clones appear in the TCRdb table, and some are missing; sequencing was by immunoSEQ multiplex PCR. The sample yields some 200,000 clones, about 78% seen once. The sample originates from a study of blood T cell repertoires in COVID-19. For the study at large: Sources were T cells, B-cell-depleted T cells, or PBMCs; the material itself was cDNA or gDNA.

What was sequenced was peripheral blood. The chain uses TRBV3-1 (or the pseudogene TRBV3-2) and TRBJ2-1, with TRBD1 identical over 9 bases. The sequence was obtained from a woman in her 70s with acute or convalescent COVID-19. CDR3 in DNA: TGTGCCAGCAGCCAATTGGGACAGGGTAGGAATGAGCAGTTCTTC. It yields the protein CASSQLGQGRNEQFF.